This T cell receptor beta chain was recorded in a study of stem cell transplantation in POMP-related autoinflammatory disease. Study context: DNA chimerism showed 100% graft donor engraftment of neutrophils and platelets through one year.

Prominent immunodeficiency with autoinflammation defined PRAID. Broader study findings: A trend toward lower repertoire diversity and greater clonality appeared in every analyzed T-cell subset of PRAID patients.

Measured with immunoSEQ multiplex PCR; TCRdb has only the in-frame clones, and not every one. This sample has some 65,000 clones, with under 95% found just once. Concerning this clone itself: Its antigen is unidentified.

There are 12 residues in the CDR3. V lost 0 bases to trimming and J lost 5 bases, with 4 bases between them. CDR1 and CDR2 (germline): LGHDT, YNNKEL (reference sequence). The sequence was collected from a human patient with POMP-related autoinflammation and immune dysregulation (PRAID). The graft donor may have given rise to some T cells. The chain links TRBV3-1 (or the pseudogene TRBV3-2) to TRBJ1-1; D gene ambiguous. This specimen was CD4+ T cells from PBMCs, taken after stem cell transplantation. The CDR3 reads CASSQEGTEAFF. The CDR3 bases are TGTGCCAGCAGCCAAGAGGGAACTGAAGCTTTCTTT.